This entry concerns a single T cell receptor beta chain. Its antigen is undetermined. This entry is derived from a study of Ad26.COV2.S vaccination and SARS-CoV-2 variants. Study-wide points: TCR breadth and depth analyses may have underestimated total T cell responses. Vaccinated individuals (as opposed to placebo recipients) had higher spike-specific TCR breadth. Marked by substantial breadth, spike-specific CD8+ and CD4+ T cell responses were reportedly seen after vaccination.

Germline-derived CDR1 and CDR2 are SGHAT and FQNNGV. V lost 5 bases and J lost 2, with 12 bases in between. The CDR3 length is 15 residues. Assay: immunoSEQ multiplex PCR; the TCRdb copy retains only in-frame clones and omits some. The sample shows around 350,000 clones, about 91% of them seen only once. Specimen: peripheral blood, collected after recovery from COVID-19. The chain joins TRBV11-2 to TRBJ1-4; perhaps TRBD1 as D (5 bases). The receptor was isolated from a human donor who had recovered from COVID-19. The CDR3 loop reads CASSIRGVTNEKLFF. CDR3 bases: TGTGCCAGCAGCATCCGGGGGGTCACTAATGAAAAACTGTTTTTT.